This paragraph reports one T cell receptor (beta chain). In the authors' methods: Amplifying reference gene primers gave estimates of nucleated cell counts. Some clones are missing from TCRdb's copy, which holds only in-frame ones; the method was immunoSEQ multiplex PCR. The V and J calls and clone size come from that table; D and trimming were worked out from the DNA. Of about 27,000 clones in the sample, roughly 83% are singletons; the top ten hold approximately 24%. This specimen belongs to a study of blood T cell repertoires in COVID-19. Study-level background: The United States, Italy and Spain were the sources of the acute and convalescent COVID-19 samples. T cells, B-cell-depleted T cells, or PBMCs supplied cDNA or gDNA.

The sequence was obtained from an older man with active COVID-19. The sequenced sample was peripheral blood.

The CDR3 DNA is TGTGCCAGCAGCTTGGGACTAGCGGTGAGCACAGATACGCAGTATTTT. This encodes CASSLGLAVSTDTQYF. V and J are TRBV7-9 and TRBJ2-3; 11 bases are a match to TRBD2. This CDR3 is 16 amino acids long. Germline CDR1 SEHNR, CDR2 FQNEAQ (reference sequence). Trimming took 3 bases from V and 0 from J; bases not matched to a gene: 2.